The rows below give T cell receptor beta chains drawn from one sample of a study of blood T cell repertoires in COVID-19. Assay used: immunoSEQ multiplex PCR; TCRdb lists only in-frame clones, some missing. The repertoire has around 140,000 clones, around nine tenths of them found once; the top ten carry 10% to 12%. The sequencing input was peripheral blood. The origin of the receptors is a woman between 65 and 79 years old with COVID-19, enrolled during active disease. CDR3s include the opening cysteine and the closing phenylalanine or tryptophan. Each record gives: J gene, D gene, clone size, V gene, CDR3 DNA, CDR3 protein. The D gene is left open where the match is weak. Clone size, where shown, is once, few, many, or a class for clones that have expanded.

J gene: TRBJ1-1
D gene: TRBD1
clone size: NA
V gene: TRBV19
CDR3 DNA: TGTGCCAGTAGGCGGGGACAGGGGGCTGTGCTGAACACTGAAGCTTTCTTT
CDR3 protein: CASRRGQGAVLNTEAFF

J gene: TRBJ1-6
D gene: NA
clone size: NA
V gene: TRBV13
CDR3 DNA: TGTGCCAGCACTATTAGCTCCTATAATTCACCCCTCCACTTT
CDR3 protein: CASTISSYNSPLHF

J gene: TRBJ1-2
D gene: TRBD1
clone size: few
V gene: TRBV3-1/TRBV3-2
CDR3 DNA: TGTGCCAGCAGCCAAGAAACCACAGGGGTGTATGGCTACACCTTC
CDR3 protein: CASSQETTGVYGYTF

J gene: TRBJ1-3
D gene: TRBD1
clone size: NA
V gene: TRBV11-2
CDR3 DNA: TGTGCCAGCAGTGGGGACAGCTGGGCTGGAAACACCATATATTTT
CDR3 protein: CASSGDSWAGNTIYF

J gene: TRBJ1-4
D gene: NA
clone size: NA
V gene: TRBV28
CDR3 DNA: TGTGCCACTACCAGGGGTTTTAATGAAAAACTGTTTTTT
CDR3 protein: CATTRGFNEKLFF

J gene: TRBJ1-1
D gene: TRBD1
clone size: NA
V gene: TRBV10-3
CDR3 DNA: TGTGCCGACAGGGAAGGAGGAGCTTTCTTT
CDR3 protein: CADREGGAFF

J gene: TRBJ1-5
D gene: NA
clone size: NA
V gene: TRBV30
CDR3 DNA: TGTGCCTGGAGTAGTACAAGTAGCAATCAGCCCCAGCATTTT
CDR3 protein: CAWSSTSSNQPQHF

J gene: TRBJ2-5
D gene: NA
clone size: once
V gene: TRBV11-2
CDR3 DNA: TGTGCCAGCAGCTTAGGGGGGCCTACCTGGGAGACCCAGTACTTC
CDR3 protein: CASSLGGPTWETQYF

J gene: TRBJ2-7
D gene: TRBD1
clone size: NA
V gene: TRBV5-8
CDR3 DNA: TGTGCCAGCAACCTATACCGGGGCAGGGGACAGTACGAGCAGTACTTC
CDR3 protein: CASNLYRGRGQYEQYF

J gene: TRBJ1-2
D gene: TRBD1
clone size: once
V gene: TRBV5-1
CDR3 DNA: TGCGCCAGCTCAGGGGGCTTGAGTAGTAGTGGCTACACCTTC
CDR3 protein: CASSGGLSSSGYTF

J gene: TRBJ1-3
D gene: NA
clone size: NA
V gene: TRBV19
CDR3 DNA: TGTGCCAGTAGCAAACGGGGAGTCGCATATTCTGGAAACACCATATATTTT
CDR3 protein: CASSKRGVAYSGNTIYF

J gene: TRBJ2-7
D gene: TRBD1
clone size: NA
V gene: TRBV28
CDR3 DNA: TGTGCCAGCAGTTCACAGGGGGCGAACTCCTACGAGCAGTACTTC
CDR3 protein: CASSSQGANSYEQYF

J gene: TRBJ1-1
D gene: NA
clone size: NA
V gene: TRBV3-1/TRBV3-2
CDR3 DNA: TGTGCCAGCAGCCGAGGGTCTGAAGCTTTCTTT
CDR3 protein: CASSRGSEAFF

J gene: TRBJ1-2
D gene: TRBD1
clone size: NA
V gene: TRBV7-2
CDR3 DNA: TGTGCCAGCAGCTTACAAGGACAGGGTGGATATGGCTACACCTTC
CDR3 protein: CASSLQGQGGYGYTF

J gene: TRBJ2-1
D gene: TRBD1
clone size: NA
V gene: TRBV27
CDR3 DNA: TGTGCCAGCAGGCTTAGGACAGGAAACAATGAGCAGTTCTTC
CDR3 protein: CASRLRTGNNEQFF

J gene: TRBJ1-1
D gene: NA
clone size: NA
V gene: TRBV5-1
CDR3 DNA: TGCGCCAGCAGCTTGTACAGGAACTTGAACACTGAAGCTTTCTTT
CDR3 protein: CASSLYRNLNTEAFF

J gene: TRBJ1-5
D gene: NA
clone size: few
V gene: TRBV28
CDR3 DNA: TGTGCCAGCAGTCCCCACGGCCAGGGATATGACAATCAGCCCCAGCATTTT
CDR3 protein: CASSPHGQGYDNQPQHF

J gene: TRBJ1-4
D gene: TRBD1
clone size: NA
V gene: TRBV11-1
CDR3 DNA: TGTGCCAGCAGCCGGGACAGGGCCGGAGGAAAACTGTTTTTT
CDR3 protein: CASSRDRAGGKLFF

J gene: TRBJ1-2
D gene: TRBD1
clone size: few
V gene: TRBV9
CDR3 DNA: TGTGCCAGCAGCGTAGCGGGACAGGGATTATCTTACACCTTC
CDR3 protein: CASSVAGQGLSYTF

J gene: TRBJ2-3
D gene: TRBD2
clone size: few
V gene: TRBV4-1
CDR3 DNA: TGCGCCAGCAGCCAAGGTGGACTAGCGGGGGGGACCGATACGCAGTATTTT
CDR3 protein: CASSQGGLAGGTDTQYF

J gene: TRBJ1-2
D gene: NA
clone size: NA
V gene: TRBV28
CDR3 DNA: TGTGCCAGCACCAAGACAGGCCTGTCCTATGGCTACACCTTC
CDR3 protein: CASTKTGLSYGYTF

J gene: TRBJ2-7
D gene: NA
clone size: NA
V gene: TRBV15
CDR3 DNA: TGTGCCACCAGCAGGCCGTCGGGGAGCTCCTACGAGCAGTACTTC
CDR3 protein: CATSRPSGSSYEQYF

J gene: TRBJ1-6
D gene: NA
clone size: few
V gene: TRBV5-1
CDR3 DNA: TGCGCCAGCAGCCCGACCCAGGGAAATTCACCCCTCCACTTT
CDR3 protein: CASSPTQGNSPLHF